One and the same sample provided the 3 T cell receptor beta chains below, sequenced in a study of T cell repertoires in ileal Crohn's disease. Repertoires were generated with immunoSEQ multiplex PCR, while TCRdb's copy carries only in-frame clones and drops some. This table has about 6,500 clones, around 70% appearing once. What was sequenced was ileal tissue. These receptors were taken from an adult with Crohn's disease.

The CDR3 coding sequence is TGCGCCAGCAGCACCGACTTGGATGAGCAGTTCTTC. Its protein is CASSTDLDEQFF. The chain joins TRBV5-1 to TRBJ2-1, with D uncertain. The CDR3 totals 12 residues. Germline V gene sequence: CDR1 SGHRS, CDR2 YFSETQ. The V gene lost 4 bases and the J gene lost 8 bases, with 10 bases spanning the gap.

The genes are TRBV7-2 and TRBJ2-3; 12 bases are a match to TRBD2. V shed 1 base, J shed 6 bases, and the junction held 5 bases outside the gene matches. Germline CDR1 is SGHTA and CDR2 is FQGNSA. The CDR3 contains 16 residues. The CDR3 DNA follows: TGTGCCAGCAGCTTAGGGTCTAGCGGGGGGGCGGATACGCAGTATTTT. Translated, it gives CASSLGSSGGADTQYF.

V and J are TRBV7-2 and TRBJ1-4, with unresolved D. The V end was cut by 2 bases, the J end by 5 bases, with 12 bases between. This CDR3 comprises 15 residues. Germline-derived CDR1 and CDR2 are SGHTA and FQGNSA. The CDR3 is CASSLLEALNEKLFF. The CDR3 DNA reads TGTGCCAGCAGCTTACTGGAGGCGCTGAATGAAAAACTGTTTTTT.